The following is a T cell receptor (beta chain) sequence with its context. This clone's antigen is unknown. No much larger clone exists at a distance of one base, and base qualities are not known. The donors were roughly 40 Caucasian individuals from Russia, aged 6 to 90 years, who were systemically healthy. Approximately 10 milliliters of peripheral blood were collected from each donor into EDTA-treated Vacutainer tubes. Ficoll-Paque density-gradient centrifugation was used to isolate PBMCs, with at least 6.5 million per sample. Total RNA, at least 5 micrograms per sample, was extracted from PBMCs with Trizol reagent. For every donor, an aliquot of PBMCs went through flow cytometry to measure the percentages of naive CD45RAhigh/CD27high T cells. This sample stems from a study of blood T cells in healthy people across ages (dated by TCRdb to 2013 to 2016). Concerning the study at large: In model experiments, roughly one uniquely barcoded TCR beta cDNA molecule per two T cells was captured by template switching. To track age-related changes in TCR beta repertoire diversity, the study relied on deep sequencing normalized with unique cDNA molecular identifiers. For two donors (one aged 18 to 29 and one aged 80 or older), the study analyzed two additional independent replicas of 1 million unique cDNA reads from the same blood draw. The donors were split into four age groups: young (average 16 years), middle-aged (roughly 40), aged (about 56) and long-lived (approximately 89). To avoid experimental bias, donors of different ages were randomly spread across the sequencing lanes. Broader findings and caveats from the paper: The CMV infection status of donors was not known, potentially confounding age-related changes in expanded clonotypes. Observed TCR beta diversity correlated strongly with the percentage of naive T cells measured by flow cytometry. Since profiling was done on bulk unsorted PBMCs, naive and antigen-experienced compartments could not be conclusively compared. The long-lived group showed more naive CD4+ T cells, fewer expanded clones and increased TCR diversity than the aged group, suggesting age selection. Estimates of total diversity based on one million sequenced T cells were considered lower bounds and underestimates. As age increased, observed TCR beta diversity per million T cells dropped in a roughly linear way, and a significant reduction was already evident by age 40.

Libraries were constructed by 5' RACE. The sequencing machine was an Illumina HiSeq 2500. A second PCR of about 6 to 12 cycles was run with a J-beta primer mix and a sample-barcoded 5' primer. Each TCR beta cDNA molecule received a unique molecular identifier from a template-switch 5' adaptor carrying 12 random nucleotides. Each sample yielded at least 3 million CDR3-containing paired-end reads. All of the RNA was converted into first-strand cDNA using the Mint cDNA synthesis kit, with a TRBC-specific oligonucleotide serving as the primer. All cDNA was treated with uracil-DNA glycosylase and then went through a first 18-cycle PCR with the universal primers M1SS and BC2_uni_R. Processing in the source paper ran as follows. Normalization of each sample was performed by random selection of 1 million high-quality reads, each carrying a distinct molecular identifier. Instead of being binned into consensus sequences, reads with shared molecular identifiers were discarded. MiTCR, run with a Q25 quality threshold and the strictest error-elimination algorithm, handled CDR3 identification, clonotype clustering and error correction. A nonparametric unseen species model with Euler transformation was used to estimate a lower bound on total TCR beta diversity. TCRdb cleaned the public reads at Q25 with fastp, built clones with MiXCR and kept in-frame beta chains. Each record represents a unique CDR3 protein, reported with the most common genes and DNA among its rows. V and J calls and clone size were set by TCRdb, not the authors. The sample table contains 980,000 or so distinct CDR3 sequences; only one count was recorded for approximately 49% of them. 13% of the sample is in the top ten clones.

The trim is 0 bases for V and 3 bases for J, with a gap of 13 bases between the germline ends. From a lookup of the germline V gene, CDR1 and CDR2 are SGHRS and YFSETQ. The CDR3 covers 16 residues, taking in both the cysteine and the phenylalanine. Only the CDR3 region is kept as DNA, spanning 48 bases read in frame from base 1. Sequenced material: blood. This TCR was sampled from a man aged 30-40 years in good health. This receptor chain uses TRBV5-1 and TRBJ2-1, with TRBD2 as a weak D call on 6 bases. The CDR3 amino acid sequence is: CASSLDPDGGYNEQFF. The base sequence is TGCGCCAGCAGCTTGGACCCCGACGGGGGCTACAATGAGCAGTTCTTC.